This TCR beta chain was captured by sequencing in a study of technical replicates of blood from a few donors. Germline V gene data show CDR1 as SEHNR and CDR2 as FQNEAQ (reference sequence). The junction had 10 bases not matched to a gene; V was cut back by 5 bases and J by 3 bases. This CDR3 is 17 amino acids long. Libraries were prepared by immunoSEQ multiplex PCR; TCRdb keeps only in-frame clonotypes and omits some of them. The profile covers about 95,000 clones, with around 96% appearing a single time and 0.34% taken by the ten largest. What was sequenced was T cells isolated from PBMCs. This chain links TRBV7-9 with TRBJ1-1, with TRBD1 identical over 12 bases. The source of this sequence is a human donor in good health. The CDR3, as DNA: TGTGCCAGCAGCCACACCCGGGACAGGGGGCCCCACACTGAAGCTTTCTTT. Its protein product is CASSHTRDRGPHTEAFF.